These 15 T cell receptor beta chains were sequenced from one sample in a study of vaccination and CD4 T cells after COVID-19. Treatment specified: roughly ten-day PBMC culture with coronavirus spike peptide pools or control peptides (ViraFEST assay). No antigen is known for these receptors. The Oncomine TCR Beta short-read assay generated sequence data from the DNA of cultured CD4+ T cells. TCRdb re-derived calls from the PCR reads in MiXCR, one entry per CDR3 protein. Among around 13,000 distinct CDR3 sequences, around three fifths were seen once, and the ten largest hold roughly 13%. The material sequenced was CD4+ T cells from blood, cultured in vitro. The receptors were sampled from a human donor who had recovered from COVID-19.

This chain uses TRBV10-3 with TRBJ2-6; TRBD1 matches at 8 bases. Germline CDR1 reads ENHRY; CDR2 reads SYGVKD. V shed 3 bases, J shed 0 bases, and the junction held 4 bases outside the gene matches. The CDR3 has 17 amino acids. This CDR3 is CAISDRQGSSGANVLTF. The CDR3 DNA reads as TGTGCCATCAGTGACCGACAGGGGAGCTCTGGGGCCAACGTCCTGACTTTC.

The V and J genes are TRBV27 and TRBJ1-4, with D uncertain. The CDR3 spans 15 residues. Germline loops: CDR1 MNHEY, CDR2 SMNVEV (reference sequence). Between the trimmed V and J ends, which lost 2 bases and 3 bases, there was a span of 10 bases. The CDR3 spells CASSLLPGANEKLFF. Written as DNA, the CDR3 is TGTGCCAGCAGTTTACTCCCAGGAGCTAATGAAAAACTGTTTTTT.

There are a few counts of this clonotype. The rearrangement links TRBV20-1 to TRBJ1-1; D unresolved. From germline, CDR1 is DFQATT and CDR2 SNEGSKA (reference sequence). The V end was cut by 2 bases, the J end by 4 bases, with 11 bases between. CDR3 length equals 13 residues. DNA for the CDR3: TGCAGTGCTAGAAATGGTACGAGCACTGAAGCTTTCTTT. Its translation: CSARNGTSTEAFF.

By share, this clonotype ranks as medium-sized. V gene TRBV19 combines with J gene TRBJ1-1; 7 bases line up with TRBD1. Germline-derived CDR1 and CDR2 are LNHDA and SQIVND (reference sequence). Losses at the gene ends were 11 bases for V and 10 bases for J; bases not matched to a gene: 7. This CDR3 is 10 amino acids long. The CDR3 is CASKEGAAFF. CDR3 nucleotides: TGTGCCTCAAAGGAGGGGGCAGCTTTCTTT.

The CDR3 spells CASRGGPYEQYF. The CDR3 bases are TGTGCCAGCAGAGGGGGACCCTACGAGCAGTACTTC. V usage is TRBV11-1 and J usage is TRBJ2-7; possibly TRBD1 for D (6 bases). CDR3 size: 12 residues. Trimming left V 6 bases short and J 2 bases short, with 8 bases between. Germline CDR1 reads SGHAT; CDR2 reads FQDESV (reference sequence).

This clonotype was counted a single time. The genes are TRBV19 and TRBJ1-5; no reliable D call. Germline V gives CDR1 LNHDA, CDR2 SQIVND (reference sequence). The ends were cut back, 3 bases at V and 9 bases at J, with 18 bases in the middle. This CDR3 comprises 15 residues. The CDR3 DNA sequence: TGTGCCAGTAGTATTGCCGGCTCTGCCTCCTCGCCCCAGCATTTT. Protein: CASSIAGSASSPQHF. Filled out from reference TRBV19 and TRBJ1-5, the complete variable domain reads DGGITQSPKYLFRKEGQNVTLSCEQNLNHDAMYWYRQDPGQGLRLIYYSQIVNDFQKGDIAEGYSVSREKKESFPLTVTSAQKNPTAFYLCASSIAGSASSPQHFGDGTRLSIL.

The CDR3 bases are TGTGCCAGCTCACCATCCCATACAGGGAACACTGAAGCTTTCTTT. Its protein is CASSPSHTGNTEAFF. The rearrangement uses TRBV18 and TRBJ1-1; tentative D call: TRBD1 (5 bases). Trimming left V 2 bases short and J 1 base short, with 11 bases between. The CDR3 has 15 amino acids. Per germline, CDR1 KGHSH and CDR2 LQKENI.

This clonotype was picked up one time. The genes are TRBV7-3 and TRBJ2-3; 10 bases are shared with TRBD2. This CDR3 contains 16 residues. The germline CDR1 and CDR2 sequences are SGHTA and FQGTGA. Trimming at V came to 3 bases and at J to 5 bases, leaving 8 bases not matched to a gene. Written as DNA, the CDR3 is TGTGCCAGCAGCTTGGGAGCGGGAGGGGGGGAAGATACGCAGTATTTT. Encoded protein: CASSLGAGGGEDTQYF.

This chain links TRBV18 with TRBJ2-3; no reliable D call. The CDR3 loop spans 15 amino acids. CDR1 is KGHSH and CDR2 is LQKENI in the germline V gene. Trimming took 1 base from V and 2 from J, leaving 10 bases between them. DNA of the CDR3: TGTGCCAGCTCACCACAGGCAGCTTCCACAGATACGCAGTATTTT. It encodes CASSPQAASTDTQYF.

The rearrangement joins TRBV15 to TRBJ1-4, with D uncertain. This CDR3 region has 16 residues. Looked up from germline, CDR1 is LNHNV and CDR2 is YYDKDF (reference sequence). V was clipped by 0 bases and J by 0 bases, with 8 bases between them. The CDR3 here is CATSRDTPATNEKLFF. The CDR3 coding sequence is TGTGCCACCAGCAGAGATACCCCAGCAACTAATGAAAAACTGTTTTTT.

This chain joins TRBV19 and TRBJ1-1; possible D gene TRBD1, 5 bases. The V gene's germline CDR1 is LNHDA and CDR2 SQIVND (reference sequence). With 3 bases removed from V and 2 bases from J, the gap between germline ends came to 10 bases. The CDR3 runs to 14 residues. The CDR3 reads CASSIRQINTEAFF. DNA of the CDR3: TGTGCCAGTAGTATTCGACAGATTAACACTGAAGCTTTCTTT.

This rearrangement joins TRBV20-1 to TRBJ2-7; 13 nucleotides agree with TRBD2. With 7 bases clipped from V and 2 bases from J, the junction kept 17 bases outside the gene matches. Germline V gene sequence: CDR1 DFQATT, CDR2 SNEGSKA (reference sequence). The CDR3 consists of 18 residues. The CDR3 nucleotides read TGCAGTGTGACACCACTAGCGGGAGGGCCGTTCACCGCCTACGAGCAGTACTTC. Encoded protein: CSVTPLAGGPFTAYEQYF.

This rearrangement joins TRBV7-9 to TRBJ2-3, with 11 bases aligning to TRBD2. This CDR3 has 16 residues. With V trimmed by 4 bases and J by 4 bases, 7 bases remained unmatched. From germline, CDR1 is SEHNR and CDR2 FQNEAQ (reference sequence). CDR3 sequence: CASSSRLAGTSDTQYF. The CDR3 DNA reads TGTGCCAGCAGCTCGAGACTAGCGGGAACATCAGATACGCAGTATTTT.

This sequence joins TRBV20-1 and TRBJ2-3; D uncertain. Germline V gene data show CDR1 as DFQATT and CDR2 as SNEGSKA (reference sequence). This CDR3 spans 14 amino acids. Trimming shortened V by 6 bases and J by 1 base, and 14 bases separated the two germline ends. The CDR3 sequence: CSASGFAGTDTQYF. The DNA for the CDR3 is TGCAGTGCCTCCGGTTTTGCAGGCACAGATACGCAGTATTTT.

V and J are TRBV6-5 and TRBJ2-7; perhaps TRBD2 as D (6 bases). Looked up from germline, CDR1 is MNHEY and CDR2 is SVGAGI. Trimming pared 4 bases from V and 9 bases from J, leaving 19 bases between. The CDR3 spans 14 residues. The CDR3 nucleotides read TGTGCCAGCAGTTTAAAGCGGGCTTCTGTACGGCAGTACTTC. It codes for CASSLKRASVRQYF.